The present TCR beta chain was sequenced within a study of blood T cell repertoires in COVID-19. Across the whole study: COVID-19 samples from acute and convalescent phases originated in the United States, Italy and Spain. The cDNA or gDNA used as material had been derived from T cells, B-cell-depleted T cells, or PBMCs.

In the original workflow: Reference gene primer amplification in the assay estimated nucleated cell counts. Assay: immunoSEQ multiplex PCR; the TCRdb copy retains only in-frame clones and omits some. The V and J calls and the clone size are those of that table, but D and trimming were determined from the DNA. The table shows about 200,000 clones, with approximately 82% occurring only once. The V and J ends lost 6 bases and 6 bases, in that order; junction bases with no gene match: 7. CDR3 length: 13 residues. Germline CDR1 PRHDT, CDR2 FYEKMQ (reference sequence). J is TRBJ2-7 and V is TRBV13; 8 bases are shared with TRBD2. The sequenced sample consisted of peripheral blood. The sequence came from a woman in her 50s with acute or convalescent COVID-19. As DNA, the CDR3 is TGTGCCAGCAGTCCGACTAGCGAGGTCGAGCAGTACTTC. It encodes CASSPTSEVEQYF.